These T cell receptor beta chains were read from a single sample in a study of blood T cell repertoires in COVID-19. Libraries were prepared by immunoSEQ multiplex PCR; TCRdb keeps only in-frame clonotypes and omits some of them. This sample has roughly 150,000 clones, with roughly 84% found just once. Sequencing was performed on peripheral blood. The receptors shown here come from a woman aged 45-65 years with COVID-19, enrolled during active disease. Each CDR3 is given with its conserved first and last residue. D genes are given only for firm matches. Clone sizes are given selectively: once, few, many, or a class where the clone is expanded.

cdr3_nt cdr3_aa v_call d_call j_call clone_size
TGTGCCAGCAGTGAATCGGGGGGGCACACCGGGGAGCTGTTTTTT CASSESGGHTGELFF TRBV25-1 TRBD2 TRBJ2-2 NA
TGCGCCAGCAGCTTGGCCGGGACAGCGAACACCGGGGAGCTGTTTTTT CASSLAGTANTGELFF TRBV5-1 TRBD1 TRBJ2-2 NA
TGTGCCAGCAGCCCCCGGACAGCCTACGAGCAGTACTTC CASSPRTAYEQYF TRBV6-5 NA TRBJ2-7 NA
TGTGCCAGCAGCCAAGTCGGACAGGGGGCACGCGAGCAGTACTTC CASSQVGQGAREQYF TRBV3-1/TRBV3-2 TRBD1 TRBJ2-7 NA
TGTGCCATCAGTGTGACAGTCTCTGGAAACACCATATATTTT CAISVTVSGNTIYF TRBV10-3 NA TRBJ1-3 NA
TGTGCCAGCAGCAAGACAGGGGGCACTGAAGCTTTCTTT CASSKTGGTEAFF TRBV14 TRBD1 TRBJ1-1 NA
TGTGCCAGCAGTTCTAGCGACCCCAATGAGCAGTTCTTC CASSSSDPNEQFF TRBV28 NA TRBJ2-1 NA
TGTGCCAGCAGGGCGGGACAGAACAATTCACCCCTCCACTTT CASRAGQNNSPLHF TRBV5-5 TRBD1 TRBJ1-6 NA
TGTGCCAGCAGCTTAGCGTCTAGAGTTGGCACAGATACGCAGTATTTT CASSLASRVGTDTQYF TRBV7-6 NA TRBJ2-3 NA
TGCGCCAGCAGCTTGGTAACAGGTGACAGTGAAAAACTGTTTTTT CASSLVTGDSEKLFF TRBV5-1 NA TRBJ1-4 NA
TGTGCCAGCAGCCTGGGACTAGCCACAGATACGCAGTATTTT CASSLGLATDTQYF TRBV7-2 TRBD2 TRBJ2-3 NA
TGCGCCAGCAGCTTAGGAGCAGAGACCGGGGAGCTGTTTTTT CASSLGAETGELFF TRBV5-1 NA TRBJ2-2 NA
TGTGCCAGTAGTAGAGATAATTCACCCCTCCACTTT CASSRDNSPLHF TRBV19 NA TRBJ1-6 NA
TGTGCCACCAGCCAGACAGGGGGCGTTTACACTGAAGCTTTCTTT CATSQTGGVYTEAFF TRBV15 TRBD1 TRBJ1-1 NA
TGTGCCAGCAGTAATACAGGGTATAATTCACCCCTCCACTTT CASSNTGYNSPLHF TRBV11-3 NA TRBJ1-6 NA
TGTGCCAGCAGTGAGAATAGCGGGGGGGCCAATGAGCAGTTCTTC CASSENSGGANEQFF TRBV2 TRBD2 TRBJ2-1 NA
TGTGCCAGCAGTGGCAGCGGGGGGGCCGCAGATACGCAGTATTTT CASSGSGGAADTQYF TRBV2 TRBD2 TRBJ2-3 NA
TGTGCCAGCAGCTTCGAGGGGGTATACGAGCAGTACTTC CASSFEGVYEQYF TRBV7-9 NA TRBJ2-7 NA
TGTGCCAGCAGCCGGGACAGGGTCGGTGAGCAGTTCTTC CASSRDRVGEQFF TRBV7-3 TRBD1 TRBJ2-1 NA
TGTGCCAGCTCACCCGCGGGATCTGGAAACACCATATATTTT CASSPAGSGNTIYF TRBV18 NA TRBJ1-3 NA
TGCGCCAGCAGCCAAGAATCCGGTAATGAAAAACTGTTTTTT CASSQESGNEKLFF TRBV4-3 NA TRBJ1-4 NA
TGCGCCAGCAGACCCGAGCGGGGATCCTACAATGAGCAGTTCTTC CASRPERGSYNEQFF TRBV10-2 TRBD2 TRBJ2-1 once
TGTGCCAGCAGTTACGATCTACAGGGGTTCGACGCTTTCTTT CASSYDLQGFDAFF TRBV6-2/TRBV6-3 TRBD1 TRBJ1-1 NA
TGTGCCAGCAGATCCCCCGGTCTCACGGGGACTGAGTCTAGCACAGATACGCAGTATTTT CASRSPGLTGTESSTDTQYF TRBV27 NA TRBJ2-3 NA
TGTGCCAGCCGGTACGCGTTGGGCGGCTACACCTTC CASRYALGGYTF TRBV2 NA TRBJ1-2 NA
TGTGCCAGCAGCCGCGGGGGGGCGAACACCGGGGAGCTGTTTTTT CASSRGGANTGELFF TRBV28 TRBD2 TRBJ2-2 NA